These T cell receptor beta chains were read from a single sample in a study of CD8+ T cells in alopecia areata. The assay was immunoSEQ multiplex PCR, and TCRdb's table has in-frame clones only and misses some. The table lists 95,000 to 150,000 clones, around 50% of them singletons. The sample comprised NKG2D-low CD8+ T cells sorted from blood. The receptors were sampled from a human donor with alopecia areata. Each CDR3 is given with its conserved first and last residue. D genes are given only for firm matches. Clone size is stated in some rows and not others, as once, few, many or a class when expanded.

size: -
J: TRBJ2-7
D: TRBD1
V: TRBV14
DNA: TGTGCCAGCAGCCAAGTAACAGGGGGCAACGAGCAGTACTTC
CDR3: CASSQVTGGNEQYF

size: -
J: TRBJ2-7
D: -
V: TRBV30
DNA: TGTGCCTGGAGTGAGTCCCTCTACGAGCAGTACTTC
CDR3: CAWSESLYEQYF

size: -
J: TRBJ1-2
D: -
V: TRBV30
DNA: TGTGCCTGGTCGGGGCAGGGCAAGGATGGCTACACCTTC
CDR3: CAWSGQGKDGYTF

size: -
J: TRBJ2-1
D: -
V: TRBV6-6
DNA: TGTGCCAGCAGTTACTCCACAGAGTATAATGAGCAGTTCTTC
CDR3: CASSYSTEYNEQFF

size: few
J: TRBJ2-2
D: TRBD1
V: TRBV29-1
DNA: TGCAGCGTCCCACAGGGGACCGGGGAGCTGTTTTTT
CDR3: CSVPQGTGELFF

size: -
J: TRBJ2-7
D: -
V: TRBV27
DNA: TGTGCCAGCAGTCCTCGCGGGGCCTCCTACGAGCAGTACTTC
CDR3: CASSPRGASYEQYF

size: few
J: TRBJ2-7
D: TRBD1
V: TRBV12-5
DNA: TGTGCTAGTGCACAGGGGACCTACGAGCAGTACTTC
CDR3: CASAQGTYEQYF

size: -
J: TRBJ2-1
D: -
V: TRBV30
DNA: TGTGCCTGGAGTGTTGTGGGGGATGAGCAGTTCTTC
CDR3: CAWSVVGDEQFF

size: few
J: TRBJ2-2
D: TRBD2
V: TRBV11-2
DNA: TGTGCCAGCAGCTCAATTCCGGGAGGGTACACCGGGGAGCTGTTTTTT
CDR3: CASSSIPGGYTGELFF

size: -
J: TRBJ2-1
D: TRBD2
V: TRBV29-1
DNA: TGCAGCGTGCTAGCGGGAGAGTACAATGAGCAGTTCTTC
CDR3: CSVLAGEYNEQFF

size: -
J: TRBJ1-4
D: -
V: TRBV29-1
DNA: TGCAGCGTTCCGGGGTGGAATGAAAAACTGTTTTTT
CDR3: CSVPGWNEKLFF

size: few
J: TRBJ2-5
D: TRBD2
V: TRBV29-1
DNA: TGCAGCGTGGAGATACTAGCGGGAGTCCCGACCCAGTACTTC
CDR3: CSVEILAGVPTQYF

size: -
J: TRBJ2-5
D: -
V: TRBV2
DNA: TGTGCCAGCAGTGCATACGGGAGTACCCAAGAGACCCAGTACTTC
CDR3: CASSAYGSTQETQYF

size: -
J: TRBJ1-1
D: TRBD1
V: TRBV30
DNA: TGTGCCGGAGGTCTCGGGGGGACAGCTGAAGCTTTCTTT
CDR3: CAGGLGGTAEAFF

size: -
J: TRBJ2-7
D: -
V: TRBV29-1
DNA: TGCAGCGCTACTCGGGCACTAGGGGGCTACGAGCAGTACTTC
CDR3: CSATRALGGYEQYF

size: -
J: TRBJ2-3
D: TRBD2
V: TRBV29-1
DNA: TGCAGCGTTGAAGGGGCTAGCGGGGCCCGGGCAGATACGCAGTATTTT
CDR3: CSVEGASGARADTQYF

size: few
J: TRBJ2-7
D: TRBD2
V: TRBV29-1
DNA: TGCAGCGTTGTCGGGACTAGCGGCTCCTACGAGCAGTACTTC
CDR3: CSVVGTSGSYEQYF

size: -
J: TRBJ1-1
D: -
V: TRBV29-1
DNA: TGCAGCGTCAAAGACGCCAACGATGAAGCTTTCTTT
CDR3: CSVKDANDEAFF

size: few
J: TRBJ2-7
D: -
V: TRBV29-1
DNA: TGCAGCGTTGAAGATGGAGGGGGGATGTACGAGCAGTACTTC
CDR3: CSVEDGGGMYEQYF

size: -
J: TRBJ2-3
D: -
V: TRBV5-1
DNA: TGCGCCAGCAGCTTGGCCGGGGCCACAACAGATACGCAGTATTTT
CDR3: CASSLAGATTDTQYF

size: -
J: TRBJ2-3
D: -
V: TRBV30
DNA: TGTGCCTGGAGTGTACTTGCCACAGATACGCAGTATTTT
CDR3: CAWSVLATDTQYF

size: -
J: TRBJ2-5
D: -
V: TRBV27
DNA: TGTGCCAGCACCGTCAAAGTGGGGACCCAGTACTTC
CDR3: CASTVKVGTQYF

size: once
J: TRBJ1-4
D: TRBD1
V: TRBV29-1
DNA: TGCAGCGTTTATAACAGGGGGCGAGAAGAAAAACTGTTTTTT
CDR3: CSVYNRGREEKLFF

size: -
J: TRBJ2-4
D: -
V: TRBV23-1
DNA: TGCGCCAGCAGTCTTAGCAGCAGGATTCCTATAGCCAAAAACATTCAGTACTTC
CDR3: CASSLSSRIPIAKNIQYF

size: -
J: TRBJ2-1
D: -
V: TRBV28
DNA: TGTGCCAGCAGTCATCCGAAGACGGAGCCATCCTACAATGAGCAGTTCTTC
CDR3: CASSHPKTEPSYNEQFF

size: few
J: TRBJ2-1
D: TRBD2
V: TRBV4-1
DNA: TGCGCCAGCAGCCAAACTAGCGGGAGGATTGGCACCTACAATGAGCAGTTCTTC
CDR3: CASSQTSGRIGTYNEQFF

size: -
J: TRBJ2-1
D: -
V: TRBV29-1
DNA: TGCAGCGCCGGAGGGAGTTCCTACAATGAGCAGTTCTTC
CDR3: CSAGGSSYNEQFF

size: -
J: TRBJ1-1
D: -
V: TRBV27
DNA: TGTGCCAGCAGTTTGAGGGGGGAAAGCACTGAAGCTTTCTTT
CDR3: CASSLRGESTEAFF

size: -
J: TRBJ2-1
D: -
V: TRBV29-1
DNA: TGCAGCGTTGACAGGGGGGGAGGTGAGCAGTTCTTC
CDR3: CSVDRGGGEQFF

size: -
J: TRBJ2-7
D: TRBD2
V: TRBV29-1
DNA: TGCAGCGTCTCCGGGACTAGCGGATCCTACGAGCAGTACTTC
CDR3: CSVSGTSGSYEQYF

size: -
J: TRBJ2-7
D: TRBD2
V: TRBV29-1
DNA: TGCAGCGCTACTAGCGGGGAACACGAGCAGTACTTC
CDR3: CSATSGEHEQYF

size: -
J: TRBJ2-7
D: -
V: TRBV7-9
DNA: TGTGCCAGCAGCCCCACAGACCCCTACGAGCAGTACTTC
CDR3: CASSPTDPYEQYF

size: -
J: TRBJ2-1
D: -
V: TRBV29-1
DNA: TGCAGCGTCGGGACCTACAATGAGCAGTTCTTC
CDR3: CSVGTYNEQFF

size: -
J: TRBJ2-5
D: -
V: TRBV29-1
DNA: TGCAGCGTTGAAGGTTTTGGGACAAGAGAAGAGACCCAGTACTTC
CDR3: CSVEGFGTREETQYF

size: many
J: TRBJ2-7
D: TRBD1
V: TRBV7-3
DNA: TGTGCCAGCAGGGAGACAGGGCACCCCTACGAGCAGTACTTC
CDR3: CASRETGHPYEQYF

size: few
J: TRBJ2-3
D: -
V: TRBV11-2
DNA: TGTGCCAGCAGCCGTTACGGAGGAGATACGCAGTATTTT
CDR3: CASSRYGGDTQYF

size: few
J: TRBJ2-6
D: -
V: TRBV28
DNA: TGTGCCAGTCTGGGATCCGGGACGGCGACCTCTGGGGCCAACGTCCTGACTTTC
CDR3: CASLGSGTATSGANVLTF

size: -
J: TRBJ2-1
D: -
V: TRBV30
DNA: TGTGCCTGGCGGTCTTCGGAAGGAGGTGAGCAGTTCTTC
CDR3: CAWRSSEGGEQFF

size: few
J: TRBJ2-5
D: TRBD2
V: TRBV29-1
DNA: TGCAGCAACTTAGGGCTAGCGGAATACCAAGAGACCCAGTACTTC
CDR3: CSNLGLAEYQETQYF

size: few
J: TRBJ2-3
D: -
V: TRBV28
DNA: TGTGCCAGCAGTATTGGACAGACGACTGAAGATACGCAGTATTTT
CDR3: CASSIGQTTEDTQYF

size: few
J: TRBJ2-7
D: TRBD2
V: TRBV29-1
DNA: TGCAGCGTTGAAATGGTAGCGGGGCACCCTGACGAGCAGTACTTC
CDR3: CSVEMVAGHPDEQYF

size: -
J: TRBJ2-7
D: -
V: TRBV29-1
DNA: TGCAGCGTTGAAGTTTCTCCCTACGAGCAGTACTTC
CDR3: CSVEVSPYEQYF